This TCR beta chain originates from a study of blood T cell repertoires in COVID-19. Across the study: COVID-19 samples from acute and convalescent phases originated in the United States, Italy and Spain.

The CDR3 has 16 amino acids. V was pared by 1 base and J by 5 bases, with 17 bases between. CDR1 is LNHDA and CDR2 is SQIVND in the germline V gene (reference sequence). Here immunoSEQ multiplex PCR was the method, and the copy in TCRdb shows in-frame clones only, minus some. Of 30,000 to 40,000 clones listed, 75% to 90% are singletons. This chain uses TRBV19 with TRBJ1-1; perhaps TRBD1 as D (5 bases). The source of this sequence is a human donor in a cohort sampled during active COVID-19. The sequenced sample was peripheral blood. This CDR3 reads CASSIGNQGWDTEAFF. CDR3 nucleotide sequence: TGTGCCAGTAGTATAGGCAACCAGGGATGGGATACTGAAGCTTTCTTT.